The rows below give T cell receptor beta chains drawn from one sample of a study of cytomegalovirus exposure and HLA in healthy donors. Profiling relied on immunoSEQ multiplex PCR, and the TCRdb table lists in-frame clones only, not all of them. The sample gives roughly 120,000 clones, approximately 8.8% of which show up once; approximately 5% is in the top ten. Sequencing was performed on PBMCs. Receptors originate from a man aged 35 to 55 in good health and CMV-seronegative. Both conserved end residues are trimmed from each CDR3.

j_gene: TRBJ2-2
v_gene: TRBV4-2
CDR3aa: ASSHPERAVNTGGLF

j_gene: TRBJ1-1
v_gene: TRBV6-5
CDR3aa: ASSYNMNTEAF

j_gene: TRBJ1-4
v_gene: TRBV5-1
CDR3aa: ASSLAGLNEKLF

j_gene: TRBJ2-5
v_gene: TRBV5-1
CDR3aa: ASSLGTGKETQY

j_gene: TRBJ2-3
v_gene: TRBV6-6
CDR3aa: ASNKDRGGTDTQY

j_gene: TRBJ1-2
v_gene: TRBV2
CDR3aa: ASTSWRTYT

j_gene: TRBJ2-7
v_gene: TRBV28
CDR3aa: ALTLMLSSYEQY

j_gene: TRBJ1-2
v_gene: TRBV2
CDR3aa: ASGGGESYGYT

j_gene: TRBJ2-1
v_gene: TRBV9
CDR3aa: ASSYLSGGAHNEQF

j_gene: TRBJ2-3
v_gene: TRBV10-1
CDR3aa: ASSESSSGGGTQY

j_gene: TRBJ2-5
v_gene: TRBV19
CDR3aa: ASSSPHLNTETQY

j_gene: TRBJ2-1
v_gene: TRBV6-5
CDR3aa: ASSYPGSGGSNEQF

j_gene: TRBJ1-3
v_gene: TRBV11-2
CDR3aa: ASSPRQGLGNTIY

j_gene: TRBJ2-3
v_gene: TRBV7-8
CDR3aa: ASSSIAGDTQY

j_gene: TRBJ2-1
v_gene: TRBV2
CDR3aa: ASSGLAWVDEQF

j_gene: TRBJ2-5
v_gene: TRBV10-3
CDR3aa: AISPGLSQPLETQY

j_gene: TRBJ2-2
v_gene: TRBV5-1
CDR3aa: ASTHRRQAPTGELF

j_gene: TRBJ2-1
v_gene: TRBV6-5
CDR3aa: ASSGGGSSNEQF

j_gene: TRBJ2-7
v_gene: TRBV9
CDR3aa: ASSAPGENYEQY

j_gene: TRBJ1-4
v_gene: TRBV5-1
CDR3aa: ASNVTPEEKLF

j_gene: TRBJ1-1
v_gene: TRBV10-3
CDR3aa: AIRLTEENTEAF

j_gene: TRBJ1-5
v_gene: TRBV2
CDR3aa: ASAGGARQPQH

j_gene: TRBJ1-2
v_gene: TRBV5-4
CDR3aa: ASARGQGVGYT

j_gene: TRBJ2-1
v_gene: TRBV6-1
CDR3aa: AMAGGDPYNEQF

j_gene: TRBJ1-6
v_gene: TRBV4-1
CDR3aa: ASSRRPDRGSSYNSPLH

j_gene: TRBJ1-2
v_gene: TRBV2
CDR3aa: ASSLQDIYGYT

j_gene: TRBJ1-3
v_gene: TRBV19
CDR3aa: AISGSSGNTIY

j_gene: TRBJ1-6
v_gene: TRBV9
CDR3aa: ASSSTYNSPLH

j_gene: TRBJ2-7
v_gene: TRBV5-6
CDR3aa: ASRGQDPGQY

j_gene: TRBJ2-7
v_gene: TRBV25-1
CDR3aa: ASRFSGGTGEQY

j_gene: TRBJ2-5
v_gene: TRBV20-1
CDR3aa: SVGPETQY

j_gene: TRBJ2-2
v_gene: TRBV19
CDR3aa: ASSQTGGNTGELF

j_gene: TRBJ1-2
v_gene: TRBV6-1
CDR3aa: ASSGDSQVYGYT

j_gene: TRBJ1-4
v_gene: TRBV6-5
CDR3aa: ASTNWKGNEKLF

j_gene: TRBJ2-1
v_gene: TRBV5-1
CDR3aa: ASSLAVAGPYNEQF

j_gene: TRBJ1-5
v_gene: TRBV5-5
CDR3aa: ASSASGAYSNQPQH

j_gene: TRBJ2-7
v_gene: TRBV7-2
CDR3aa: ASSLAGTNSYEQY

j_gene: TRBJ1-5
v_gene: TRBV7-9
CDR3aa: ASSPGGDQPQH

j_gene: TRBJ2-5
v_gene: TRBV7-3
CDR3aa: ASSLKGGRETQY

j_gene: TRBJ1-1
v_gene: TRBV10-3
CDR3aa: AISEGGTEAF

j_gene: TRBJ1-5
v_gene: TRBV4-1
CDR3aa: ASSQDHRDPQPQH

j_gene: TRBJ1-2
v_gene: TRBV13
CDR3aa: ASSLAPGQGAYGYT

j_gene: TRBJ1-6
v_gene: TRBV15
CDR3aa: ATSPRQKNNSPLH

j_gene: TRBJ2-1
v_gene: TRBV2
CDR3aa: ASSSGTGLYNEQF

j_gene: TRBJ1-1
v_gene: TRBV11-3
CDR3aa: ASSLAGEITEAF

j_gene: TRBJ1-2
v_gene: TRBV6-5
CDR3aa: ASSTPTGANYGYT

j_gene: TRBJ2-7
v_gene: TRBV4-1
CDR3aa: ASSGGTGGRDEQY

j_gene: TRBJ2-1
v_gene: TRBV6-1
CDR3aa: ASNEGTGWHDEQF

j_gene: TRBJ2-7
v_gene: TRBV19
CDR3aa: ASAEGTAFYEQY

j_gene: TRBJ2-1
v_gene: TRBV5-5
CDR3aa: ASTLPTGSHEQF

j_gene: TRBJ2-3
v_gene: TRBV28
CDR3aa: ASSLSGTGTDTQY

j_gene: TRBJ1-3
v_gene: TRBV2
CDR3aa: ASSGRDSGNTIY

j_gene: TRBJ2-1
v_gene: TRBV6-6
CDR3aa: ASSLSGGRANEQF

j_gene: TRBJ1-1
v_gene: TRBV19
CDR3aa: ASSMTVNTEAF

j_gene: TRBJ1-5
v_gene: TRBV19
CDR3aa: ASSAPGTGLNQPQH

j_gene: TRBJ1-1
v_gene: TRBV27
CDR3aa: ASSWGEETEAF

j_gene: TRBJ2-1
v_gene: TRBV7-9
CDR3aa: ASSSALAEQF

j_gene: TRBJ2-3
v_gene: TRBV10-1
CDR3aa: ASSEYGAGTQY

j_gene: TRBJ1-1
v_gene: TRBV7-3
CDR3aa: ASSLVWPLLDRDYTEAF

j_gene: TRBJ1-1
v_gene: TRBV13
CDR3aa: ASSSYTEAF